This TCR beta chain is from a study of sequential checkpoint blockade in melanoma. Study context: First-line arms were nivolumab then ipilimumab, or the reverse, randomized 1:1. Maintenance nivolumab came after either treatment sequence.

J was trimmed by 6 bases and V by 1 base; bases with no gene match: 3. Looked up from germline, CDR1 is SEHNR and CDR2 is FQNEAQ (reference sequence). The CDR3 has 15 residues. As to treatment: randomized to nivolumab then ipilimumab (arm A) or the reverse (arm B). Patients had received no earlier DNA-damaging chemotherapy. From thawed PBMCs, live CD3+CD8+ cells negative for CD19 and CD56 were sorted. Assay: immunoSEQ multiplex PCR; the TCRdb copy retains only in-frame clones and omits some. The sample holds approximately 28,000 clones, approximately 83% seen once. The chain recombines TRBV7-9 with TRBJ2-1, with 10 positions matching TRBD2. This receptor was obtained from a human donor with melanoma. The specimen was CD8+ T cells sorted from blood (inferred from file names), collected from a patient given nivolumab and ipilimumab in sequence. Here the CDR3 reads CASSLDASGSNEQFF. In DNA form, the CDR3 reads TGTGCCAGCAGCTTAGATGCTAGCGGGAGCAATGAGCAGTTCTTC. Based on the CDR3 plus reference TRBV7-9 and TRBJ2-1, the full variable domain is DTGVSQNPRHKITKRGQNVTFRCDPISEHNRLYWYRQTLGQGPEFLTYFQNEAQLEKSRLLSDRFSAERPKGSFSTLEIQRTEQGDSAMYLCASSLDASGSNEQFFGPGTRLTVL.